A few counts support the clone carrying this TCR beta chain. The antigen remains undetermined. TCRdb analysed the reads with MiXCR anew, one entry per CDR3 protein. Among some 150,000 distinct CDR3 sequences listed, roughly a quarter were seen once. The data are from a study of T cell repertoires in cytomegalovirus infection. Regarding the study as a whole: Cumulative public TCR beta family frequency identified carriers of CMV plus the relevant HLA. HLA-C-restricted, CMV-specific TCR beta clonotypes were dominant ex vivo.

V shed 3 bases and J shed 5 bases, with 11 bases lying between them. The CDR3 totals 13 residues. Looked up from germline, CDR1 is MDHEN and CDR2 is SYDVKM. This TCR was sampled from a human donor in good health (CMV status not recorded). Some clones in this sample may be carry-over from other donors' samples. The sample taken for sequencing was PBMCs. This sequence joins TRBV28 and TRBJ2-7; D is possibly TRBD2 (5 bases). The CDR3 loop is CASSLEAVDEQYF. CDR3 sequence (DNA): TGTGCCAGCAGTTTGGAGGCCGTCGACGAGCAGTACTTC.